This is a list of T cell receptor beta chains from one sample in a study of T cell clones after liver transplantation. Repertoires were generated with immunoSEQ multiplex PCR, while TCRdb's copy carries only in-frame clones and drops some. The table has 60,000 or so clones, roughly 70% seen once; the top ten hold roughly a tenth. Material: CD4+ T cells from blood, obtained at the 22-month timepoint. Receptor source: a human patient who received a liver transplant. A share of the T cells may be of graft donor origin. The CDR3 runs from the conserved cysteine through the conserved F or W. The order of the fields is V gene, J gene, clone size, D gene, CDR3 DNA, CDR3 protein. D genes are given only for firm matches. A row's size may be missing; if present it is once, few, many or a size class.

v_gene: TRBV11-3
j_gene: TRBJ2-3
abundance: .
d_gene: TRBD1
CDR3nt: TGTGCCAGCAGCTTAGGCTCAGGGGGCGGCACAGATACGCAGTATTTT
CDR3aa: CASSLGSGGGTDTQYF

v_gene: TRBV28
j_gene: TRBJ2-3
abundance: .
d_gene: .
CDR3nt: TGTGCCAGCAGCCCTCCCGGGCCCACAGATACGCAGTATTTT
CDR3aa: CASSPPGPTDTQYF

v_gene: TRBV9
j_gene: TRBJ2-3
abundance: few
d_gene: TRBD2
CDR3nt: TGTGCCAGCAGCCCTGGACTAGCGGGGGGGTCCGCAGATACGCAGTATTTT
CDR3aa: CASSPGLAGGSADTQYF

v_gene: TRBV29-1
j_gene: TRBJ1-5
abundance: .
d_gene: TRBD1
CDR3nt: TGCAGCGTTGCTGGACAGGGCAATCAGCCCCAGCATTTT
CDR3aa: CSVAGQGNQPQHF

v_gene: TRBV10-3
j_gene: TRBJ1-2
abundance: .
d_gene: .
CDR3nt: TGTGCCATCAGTGAGCAGTTTTATGGCTACACCTTC
CDR3aa: CAISEQFYGYTF

v_gene: TRBV6-1
j_gene: TRBJ1-5
abundance: .
d_gene: .
CDR3nt: TGTGCCAGCAGTGAAGTAATCATTAGTGGTTTTCAGCCCCAGCATTTT
CDR3aa: CASSEVIISGFQPQHF

v_gene: TRBV27
j_gene: TRBJ1-6
abundance: .
d_gene: TRBD1
CDR3nt: TGTGCCAGCACTCCCGACCCGGGACAGCCGTCACCCCTCCACTTT
CDR3aa: CASTPDPGQPSPLHF

v_gene: TRBV6-1
j_gene: TRBJ1-5
abundance: .
d_gene: .
CDR3nt: TGTGCCAGCACCAGACAGGGCAATCAGCCCCAGCATTTT
CDR3aa: CASTRQGNQPQHF

v_gene: TRBV5-1
j_gene: TRBJ2-2
abundance: .
d_gene: .
CDR3nt: TGCGCCAGCAGCTTGGGCAGACCGAACACCGGGGAGCTGTTTTTT
CDR3aa: CASSLGRPNTGELFF

v_gene: TRBV30
j_gene: TRBJ1-2
abundance: few
d_gene: .
CDR3nt: TGTGCCTGGAGGGATAGCGGCTACACCTTC
CDR3aa: CAWRDSGYTF

v_gene: TRBV2
j_gene: TRBJ1-1
abundance: medium-sized
d_gene: .
CDR3nt: TGTGCCAGCAGTGAATTGGGCAGCGCTGGGGAAGCTTTCTTT
CDR3aa: CASSELGSAGEAFF

v_gene: TRBV2
j_gene: TRBJ1-1
abundance: .
d_gene: .
CDR3nt: TGTGCCAGCAGTGAACGGGGCTTTAGCACTGAAGCTTTCTTT
CDR3aa: CASSERGFSTEAFF

v_gene: TRBV18
j_gene: TRBJ2-6
abundance: .
d_gene: TRBD1
CDR3nt: TGTGCCAGCTCACCGGGGTTTGCAGGGGGCGCGGCTGGGGCCAACGTCCTGACTTTC
CDR3aa: CASSPGFAGGAAGANVLTF

v_gene: TRBV19
j_gene: TRBJ1-4
abundance: .
d_gene: .
CDR3nt: TGTGCCAGTAGTATAGTTGCCGGGGGCGATGAAAAACTGTTTTTT
CDR3aa: CASSIVAGGDEKLFF

v_gene: TRBV28
j_gene: TRBJ2-7
abundance: .
d_gene: .
CDR3nt: TGTGCCAGCAGCCTGGACCGCCGGGGGGAGCAGTACTTC
CDR3aa: CASSLDRRGEQYF

v_gene: TRBV7-9
j_gene: TRBJ2-3
abundance: .
d_gene: .
CDR3nt: TGTGCCAGCAGTTCGTCCAGACAGGTCGGCACAGATACGCAGTATTTT
CDR3aa: CASSSSRQVGTDTQYF

v_gene: TRBV6-5
j_gene: TRBJ1-3
abundance: once
d_gene: .
CDR3nt: TGTGCCAGCAGTTTGACATTCTCTGGAAACACCATATATTTT
CDR3aa: CASSLTFSGNTIYF

v_gene: TRBV28
j_gene: TRBJ2-7
abundance: .
d_gene: .
CDR3nt: TGTGCCAGCAATTACAAAAGTAAGCAGTACTTC
CDR3aa: CASNYKSKQYF

v_gene: TRBV10-1
j_gene: TRBJ1-2
abundance: once
d_gene: TRBD1
CDR3nt: TGCGCCAGCCGCGGACAGGGCAATGGGTATGGCTACACCTTC
CDR3aa: CASRGQGNGYGYTF

v_gene: TRBV27
j_gene: TRBJ1-6
abundance: few
d_gene: .
CDR3nt: TGTGCCAGCAGTTCCCTGGTGGGATATAATTCACCCCTCCACTTT
CDR3aa: CASSSLVGYNSPLHF

v_gene: TRBV7-3
j_gene: TRBJ1-1
abundance: .
d_gene: .
CDR3nt: TGTGCCAGCAGCATTAATTCCGCGGGGGTGACTGAAGCTTTCTTT
CDR3aa: CASSINSAGVTEAFF

v_gene: TRBV6-5
j_gene: TRBJ1-1
abundance: .
d_gene: .
CDR3nt: TGTGCCAGCAGCCAGGGGCTCAACACTGAAGCTCTCTTT
CDR3aa: CASSQGLNTEALF

v_gene: TRBV28
j_gene: TRBJ1-4
abundance: .
d_gene: .
CDR3nt: TGTGCCAGCAGTTTATCATACTTAACACGCAAGGAAAAACTGTTTTTT
CDR3aa: CASSLSYLTRKEKLFF

v_gene: TRBV5-1
j_gene: TRBJ2-2
abundance: .
d_gene: TRBD1
CDR3nt: TGCGCCAGCAGCAGTTGGGGACAGGGGGACACCGGGGAGCTGTTTTTT
CDR3aa: CASSSWGQGDTGELFF

v_gene: TRBV6-9
j_gene: TRBJ1-5
abundance: .
d_gene: .
CDR3nt: TGTGCCAGCAGTTCCGGGGATCAGCCCCAGCATTTT
CDR3aa: CASSSGDQPQHF

v_gene: TRBV5-1
j_gene: TRBJ2-5
abundance: .
d_gene: TRBD1
CDR3nt: TGCGCCAGCAGCTTGGGACAGGGCATCGAGACCCAGTACTTC
CDR3aa: CASSLGQGIETQYF

v_gene: TRBV28
j_gene: TRBJ2-4
abundance: .
d_gene: .
CDR3nt: TGTGCCAGCAGTTTTCAGGGCCCCCTATTATACATTCAGTACTTC
CDR3aa: CASSFQGPLLYIQYF

v_gene: TRBV15
j_gene: TRBJ1-5
abundance: once
d_gene: .
CDR3nt: TGTGCCACCAGCGTCCGGGACTCGAATCAGCCCCAGCATTTT
CDR3aa: CATSVRDSNQPQHF

v_gene: TRBV14
j_gene: TRBJ2-7
abundance: .
d_gene: .
CDR3nt: TGTGCCAGCAGCCAAGGGACAGTTGTTTCCTACGAGCAGTACTTC
CDR3aa: CASSQGTVVSYEQYF

v_gene: TRBV4-2
j_gene: TRBJ1-6
abundance: .
d_gene: .
CDR3nt: TGTGCCAGCAGCCCCCCGGCAGGGGAGAATTCACCCCTCCACTTT
CDR3aa: CASSPPAGENSPLHF

v_gene: TRBV7-8
j_gene: TRBJ2-1
abundance: .
d_gene: .
CDR3nt: TGTGCCAGCAGCTTAGCCCGCTTGGGGGGGCCATACAATGAGCAGTTCTTC
CDR3aa: CASSLARLGGPYNEQFF

v_gene: TRBV5-5
j_gene: TRBJ2-3
abundance: .
d_gene: .
CDR3nt: TGTGCCAGCAGCTACCTCCGGGACACAGATACGCAGTATTTT
CDR3aa: CASSYLRDTDTQYF

v_gene: TRBV7-3
j_gene: TRBJ2-2
abundance: .
d_gene: TRBD1
CDR3nt: TGTGCCAGCAGATCACAGGGGGCGTCGACCGGGGAGCTGTTTTTT
CDR3aa: CASRSQGASTGELFF

v_gene: TRBV19
j_gene: TRBJ2-2
abundance: few
d_gene: .
CDR3nt: TGTGCCAGTAGTATCCCCGTGGGAGGCGGGGAGCTGTTTTTT
CDR3aa: CASSIPVGGGELFF

v_gene: TRBV7-2
j_gene: TRBJ1-4
abundance: .
d_gene: .
CDR3nt: TGTGCCAGCAGCCCGCGCCAGTTAGGAAAACTGTTTTTT
CDR3aa: CASSPRQLGKLFF

v_gene: TRBV5-5
j_gene: TRBJ1-4
abundance: once
d_gene: .
CDR3nt: TGTGCCAGCAGCTCGCCAACTGACGCAAAGCTTGAAAAACTGTTTTTT
CDR3aa: CASSSPTDAKLEKLFF

v_gene: TRBV28
j_gene: TRBJ2-7
abundance: .
d_gene: .
CDR3nt: TGTGCCAGCAGGCCATTGGACAGAACCTACGAGCAGTACTTC
CDR3aa: CASRPLDRTYEQYF

v_gene: TRBV9
j_gene: TRBJ1-2
abundance: .
d_gene: .
CDR3nt: TGTGCCAGCAGCGTACCAGGGGAGGGCTACACCTTC
CDR3aa: CASSVPGEGYTF

v_gene: TRBV2
j_gene: TRBJ2-3
abundance: .
d_gene: TRBD2
CDR3nt: TGTGCCAGCGCACGGGACTACGTCAGCACAGATACGCAGTATTTT
CDR3aa: CASARDYVSTDTQYF

v_gene: TRBV7-6
j_gene: TRBJ2-1
abundance: .
d_gene: TRBD2
CDR3nt: TGTGCCAGCAGTTATGGACTAGCGGGGGTCAATGAGCAGTTCTTC
CDR3aa: CASSYGLAGVNEQFF

v_gene: TRBV5-4
j_gene: TRBJ1-1
abundance: .
d_gene: TRBD1
CDR3nt: TGTGCCAGCAGCATGGGACAGGGATCCACTGAAGCTTTCTTT
CDR3aa: CASSMGQGSTEAFF

v_gene: TRBV29-1
j_gene: TRBJ1-2
abundance: .
d_gene: .
CDR3nt: TGCAGCGTTTACGGCAACTATGGCTACACCTTC
CDR3aa: CSVYGNYGYTF

v_gene: TRBV9
j_gene: TRBJ1-3
abundance: .
d_gene: .
CDR3nt: TGTGCCAGCAGCGTAGGGTCCTCTGGAAACACCATATATTTT
CDR3aa: CASSVGSSGNTIYF

v_gene: TRBV6-5
j_gene: TRBJ1-1
abundance: .
d_gene: .
CDR3nt: TGTGCCAGCAGTTACTCCCCGGACAGACTCACTGAAGCTTTCTTT
CDR3aa: CASSYSPDRLTEAFF